These T cell receptor beta chains were read from a single sample in a study of cytomegalovirus exposure and HLA in healthy donors. Profiled with immunoSEQ multiplex PCR; TCRdb holds only in-frame clones, not every one. The table has around 200,000 clones, 84% seen once. Sequencing used PBMCs. These receptor sequences come from a woman younger than 35 in good health and CMV-seropositive. Both conserved end residues are part of each CDR3. The order of the fields is J gene, V gene, D gene, clone size, CDR3 DNA, CDR3 protein. The D gene is left open where the match is weak. Clone size is given for some rows only: seen once, a few or many times, or a class if the clone is expanded.

j_gene: TRBJ2-2
v_gene: TRBV19
d_gene: .
abundance: .
CDR3nt: TGTGCCAGTAGTCCCCGAGGAGAAGGAAACACCGGGGAGCTGTTTTTT
CDR3aa: CASSPRGEGNTGELFF

j_gene: TRBJ1-4
v_gene: TRBV5-4
d_gene: TRBD1
abundance: .
CDR3nt: TGTGCCAGCAGCACCCGGACAGGCCTGAAGGAAAAACTGTTTTTT
CDR3aa: CASSTRTGLKEKLFF

j_gene: TRBJ2-3
v_gene: TRBV11-2
d_gene: .
abundance: few
CDR3nt: TGTGCCAGCAGTTCTAGCACAGATACGCAGTATTTT
CDR3aa: CASSSSTDTQYF

j_gene: TRBJ2-7
v_gene: TRBV2
d_gene: TRBD2
abundance: .
CDR3nt: TGTGCCAGCAGTTATCTAGCGGTGCGGGGGGAACAGTACTTC
CDR3aa: CASSYLAVRGEQYF

j_gene: TRBJ1-2
v_gene: TRBV2
d_gene: .
abundance: medium-sized
CDR3nt: TGTGCCAGCAGTGAGGGAGGCCTCGATGGCTACACCTTC
CDR3aa: CASSEGGLDGYTF

j_gene: TRBJ1-6
v_gene: TRBV6-6
d_gene: .
abundance: many
CDR3nt: TGTGCCAGCACCGAGAGTCCAGGGGTAAATTCACCCCTCCACTTT
CDR3aa: CASTESPGVNSPLHF

j_gene: TRBJ2-1
v_gene: TRBV9
d_gene: TRBD1
abundance: .
CDR3nt: TGTGCCAGCAGCCCAGGGGGTACTAGGGGTTACAATGAGCAGTTCTTC
CDR3aa: CASSPGGTRGYNEQFF

j_gene: TRBJ1-2
v_gene: TRBV6-5
d_gene: .
abundance: .
CDR3nt: TGTGCCAGCACCCGTACAGGGAATAACTATGGCTACACCTTC
CDR3aa: CASTRTGNNYGYTF

j_gene: TRBJ2-3
v_gene: TRBV9
d_gene: .
abundance: .
CDR3nt: TGTGCCAGCAGCGAATCCCCAGTGGCCCTTAATCGAGATACGCAGTATTTT
CDR3aa: CASSESPVALNRDTQYF

j_gene: TRBJ2-1
v_gene: TRBV15
d_gene: TRBD2
abundance: .
CDR3nt: TGTGCCACCAGCAGGCGGGGACTAGCGGAAGGTGAGCAGTTCTTC
CDR3aa: CATSRRGLAEGEQFF

j_gene: TRBJ1-1
v_gene: TRBV7-2
d_gene: .
abundance: .
CDR3nt: TGTGCCAGCAGCTTAGTTGCAGGGAAATTAACTGAAGCTTTCTTT
CDR3aa: CASSLVAGKLTEAFF

j_gene: TRBJ2-1
v_gene: TRBV6-4
d_gene: .
abundance: .
CDR3nt: TGTGCCAGCATATCCTGGGGGCCTCTCCCCCAGAATGAGCAGTTCTTC
CDR3aa: CASISWGPLPQNEQFF

j_gene: TRBJ1-3
v_gene: TRBV29-1
d_gene: .
abundance: .
CDR3nt: TGCAGCGTTGAAGTAGCGGGCGGTTTAAACACCATATATTTT
CDR3aa: CSVEVAGGLNTIYF

j_gene: TRBJ2-7
v_gene: TRBV4-1
d_gene: TRBD1
abundance: .
CDR3nt: TGCGCCAGCAGCCACCCCGGGACAGGGGGTGTTGGGGCCTGGGACGAGCAGTACTTC
CDR3aa: CASSHPGTGGVGAWDEQYF

j_gene: TRBJ2-7
v_gene: TRBV10-3
d_gene: .
abundance: .
CDR3nt: TGTGCCACCGTAGGAGTCTCAGCGGGCGAGCAGTACTTC
CDR3aa: CATVGVSAGEQYF

j_gene: TRBJ2-1
v_gene: TRBV25-1
d_gene: TRBD2
abundance: .
CDR3nt: TGTGCCAGCATTCAAACCGGGACTAGCGGGAATGAGCAGTTCTTC
CDR3aa: CASIQTGTSGNEQFF

j_gene: TRBJ1-5
v_gene: TRBV6-1
d_gene: .
abundance: .
CDR3nt: TGTGCCAGCAGGGCGGGGGGCGCGGGACAGCCCCAGCATTTT
CDR3aa: CASRAGGAGQPQHF

j_gene: TRBJ2-3
v_gene: TRBV5-1
d_gene: .
abundance: .
CDR3nt: TGCGCCAGCAGCGGGGGGACGCCCACAGATACGCAGTATTTT
CDR3aa: CASSGGTPTDTQYF

j_gene: TRBJ2-5
v_gene: TRBV2
d_gene: TRBD2
abundance: .
CDR3nt: TGTGCCAGCAGTGAGCGGGGGGCGGAGACCCAGTACTTC
CDR3aa: CASSERGAETQYF

j_gene: TRBJ2-3
v_gene: TRBV6-1
d_gene: .
abundance: .
CDR3nt: TGTGCCAGCAGTGAAGGCCAGGGCACAGATACGCAGTATTTT
CDR3aa: CASSEGQGTDTQYF

j_gene: TRBJ2-7
v_gene: TRBV5-6
d_gene: .
abundance: .
CDR3nt: TGTGCCAGCAGCTTGGGGTCCGGGGACGAGCAGTACTTC
CDR3aa: CASSLGSGDEQYF

j_gene: TRBJ1-1
v_gene: TRBV5-6
d_gene: .
abundance: .
CDR3nt: TGTGCCAGCAGCTTGTCACGCGTTTGGGGGGGTACTGAAGCTTTCTTT
CDR3aa: CASSLSRVWGGTEAFF

j_gene: TRBJ1-3
v_gene: TRBV5-4
d_gene: .
abundance: .
CDR3nt: TGTGCCAGCAGCTTGACGGGTGCTGGAAACACCATATATTTT
CDR3aa: CASSLTGAGNTIYF

j_gene: TRBJ1-2
v_gene: TRBV5-1
d_gene: TRBD1
abundance: .
CDR3nt: TGCGCCAGCAGCGACGACAGGGCCGGGGGCTACACCTTC
CDR3aa: CASSDDRAGGYTF

j_gene: TRBJ2-7
v_gene: TRBV5-5
d_gene: .
abundance: once
CDR3nt: TGTGCCAGCAGCTTGGATATCTACGAGCAGTACTTC
CDR3aa: CASSLDIYEQYF

j_gene: TRBJ2-1
v_gene: TRBV18
d_gene: TRBD1
abundance: .
CDR3nt: TGTGCCAGCTCAGGGGTACAGGGGATAAGTAATGAGCAGTTCTTC
CDR3aa: CASSGVQGISNEQFF

j_gene: TRBJ2-3
v_gene: TRBV9
d_gene: TRBD2
abundance: once
CDR3nt: TGTGCCAGCAGCCCGCGGGGGGCCCGCACAGATACGCAGTATTTT
CDR3aa: CASSPRGARTDTQYF

j_gene: TRBJ2-1
v_gene: TRBV6-1
d_gene: .
abundance: .
CDR3nt: TGTGCCAGCAGTGAAGCGGGGGCTCCCTACAATGAGCAGTTCTTC
CDR3aa: CASSEAGAPYNEQFF

j_gene: TRBJ2-7
v_gene: TRBV18
d_gene: .
abundance: once
CDR3nt: TGTGCCAGCTCACCCCAGGGGAGGGGAGCGAGCGAGCAGTACTTC
CDR3aa: CASSPQGRGASEQYF

j_gene: TRBJ2-7
v_gene: TRBV5-1
d_gene: TRBD1
abundance: .
CDR3nt: TGCGCCAGCAGCTTGATTTCAGGGGGTGGGTCCTACGAGCAGTACTTC
CDR3aa: CASSLISGGGSYEQYF

j_gene: TRBJ2-7
v_gene: TRBV7-3
d_gene: .
abundance: .
CDR3nt: TGTGCCAGCAGCTTAACGGGTGGTAGCATCTACGAGCAGTACTTC
CDR3aa: CASSLTGGSIYEQYF

j_gene: TRBJ1-1
v_gene: TRBV28
d_gene: .
abundance: .
CDR3nt: TGTGCCAGCAGTTTATACGACAAGTCTGAAGCTTTCTTT
CDR3aa: CASSLYDKSEAFF

j_gene: TRBJ1-3
v_gene: TRBV5-1
d_gene: TRBD1
abundance: .
CDR3nt: TGCGCCAGCAGCGCAGGTCCCGGGACAGGGGTCGGAAACACCATATATTTT
CDR3aa: CASSAGPGTGVGNTIYF

j_gene: TRBJ2-1
v_gene: TRBV4-3
d_gene: TRBD1
abundance: .
CDR3nt: TGCGCCAGCAGCCACAGGGGGAGAGGCAATGAGCAGTTCTTC
CDR3aa: CASSHRGRGNEQFF

j_gene: TRBJ1-1
v_gene: TRBV6-1
d_gene: .
abundance: .
CDR3nt: TGTGCCAGCAGTGAAGCATCGGGGGGGGGAGCTGAAGCTTTCTTT
CDR3aa: CASSEASGGGAEAFF

j_gene: TRBJ1-6
v_gene: TRBV7-8
d_gene: TRBD1
abundance: .
CDR3nt: TGTGCCAGCAGCGCCCGACCCGGGACAGTCAATTCACCCCTCCACTTT
CDR3aa: CASSARPGTVNSPLHF

j_gene: TRBJ2-7
v_gene: TRBV6-6
d_gene: .
abundance: .
CDR3nt: TGTGCCAGCAGTTATTCAGTCGGGAACGAGCAGTACTTC
CDR3aa: CASSYSVGNEQYF

j_gene: TRBJ2-7
v_gene: TRBV13
d_gene: .
abundance: .
CDR3nt: TGTGCCAGCAGCCGTGGACAGCGCGAGCAGTACTTC
CDR3aa: CASSRGQREQYF

j_gene: TRBJ2-1
v_gene: TRBV10-2
d_gene: .
abundance: .
CDR3nt: TGCGCCAGCAGACATACAGTGGATGAGCAGTTCTTC
CDR3aa: CASRHTVDEQFF

j_gene: TRBJ1-6
v_gene: TRBV6-5
d_gene: TRBD1
abundance: few
CDR3nt: TGTGCCAGCAGTGACCGACAGGGGAATTCACCCCTCCACTTT
CDR3aa: CASSDRQGNSPLHF

j_gene: TRBJ1-4
v_gene: TRBV14
d_gene: .
abundance: once
CDR3nt: TGTGCCAGCAGCCCCCAGGGTGAAAAACTGTTTTTT
CDR3aa: CASSPQGEKLFF

j_gene: TRBJ1-3
v_gene: TRBV15
d_gene: .
abundance: .
CDR3nt: TGTGCCACCAGCGATTCTGCAGTAAACCCTGGAAACACCATATATTTT
CDR3aa: CATSDSAVNPGNTIYF

j_gene: TRBJ2-1
v_gene: TRBV6-1
d_gene: .
abundance: .
CDR3nt: TGTACCAGCAGTGAAGAGGTTATGGGAGATGAGCAGTTCTTC
CDR3aa: CTSSEEVMGDEQFF

j_gene: TRBJ1-1
v_gene: TRBV2
d_gene: .
abundance: .
CDR3nt: TGTGCCAGCAGAGGGGCGGAGGGTGCTGAAGCTTTCTTT
CDR3aa: CASRGAEGAEAFF

j_gene: TRBJ2-5
v_gene: TRBV10-2
d_gene: .
abundance: .
CDR3nt: TGCGCCTGCGGGCCGGGATGGAAAGGTCTGGAGACCCAGTACTTC
CDR3aa: CACGPGWKGLETQYF

j_gene: TRBJ2-2
v_gene: TRBV2
d_gene: .
abundance: .
CDR3nt: TGTGCCAGCAAGGGGATCGGGGAGCTGTTTTTT
CDR3aa: CASKGIGELFF

j_gene: TRBJ2-1
v_gene: TRBV28
d_gene: .
abundance: .
CDR3nt: TGTGCCAGCAGCCTAATGAATGAGCAGTTCTTC
CDR3aa: CASSLMNEQFF

j_gene: TRBJ2-5
v_gene: TRBV7-2
d_gene: TRBD2
abundance: .
CDR3nt: TGTGCCAGCAGCCGCGGGGGGTCCCAAGAGACCCAGTACTTC
CDR3aa: CASSRGGSQETQYF

j_gene: TRBJ1-1
v_gene: TRBV5-1
d_gene: .
abundance: .
CDR3nt: TGCGCCAGCAGCGATGGGGCTTACACTGAAGCTTTCTTT
CDR3aa: CASSDGAYTEAFF

j_gene: TRBJ1-6
v_gene: TRBV6-5
d_gene: TRBD1
abundance: .
CDR3nt: TGTGCCAGCTCGGACAGGGGAAATTCACCCCTCCACTTT
CDR3aa: CASSDRGNSPLHF

j_gene: TRBJ1-6
v_gene: TRBV2
d_gene: .
abundance: .
CDR3nt: TGTGCCACCGATTTCATCGGGACAAAGGATTCACCCCTCCACTTT
CDR3aa: CATDFIGTKDSPLHF

j_gene: TRBJ1-1
v_gene: TRBV6-6
d_gene: .
abundance: .
CDR3nt: TGTGCCAGCACCAACGGCGGGGTAGCTGGTACTGAAGCTTTCTTT
CDR3aa: CASTNGGVAGTEAFF

j_gene: TRBJ1-2
v_gene: TRBV4-2
d_gene: .
abundance: once
CDR3nt: TGTGCCAGCAGCCAAGACGAGGTTATAGGCTATGGCTACACCTTC
CDR3aa: CASSQDEVIGYGYTF

j_gene: TRBJ2-3
v_gene: TRBV4-3
d_gene: .
abundance: .
CDR3nt: TGCGCCAGCAGCCAGGGGGGGACAGGCAATGCAGATACGCAGTATTTT
CDR3aa: CASSQGGTGNADTQYF

j_gene: TRBJ1-6
v_gene: TRBV5-1
d_gene: TRBD1
abundance: .
CDR3nt: TGCGCCAGCAGCCTAAAAACGGGACAGATCATTTCACCCCTCCACTTT
CDR3aa: CASSLKTGQIISPLHF

j_gene: TRBJ2-1
v_gene: TRBV19
d_gene: .
abundance: .
CDR3nt: TGTGCCAGTAGTATTGCGGATGAGCAGTTCTTC
CDR3aa: CASSIADEQFF

j_gene: TRBJ2-5
v_gene: TRBV2
d_gene: .
abundance: .
CDR3nt: TGTGCCAGCGGAAATACCCCGGAGCAACAAGAGACCCAGTACTTC
CDR3aa: CASGNTPEQQETQYF

j_gene: TRBJ2-5
v_gene: TRBV7-9
d_gene: .
abundance: once
CDR3nt: TGTGCCAGCAGCCCCCTACGGCCCATAGGCTCTCAAACTATGGAGACCCAGTACTTC
CDR3aa: CASSPLRPIGSQTMETQYF